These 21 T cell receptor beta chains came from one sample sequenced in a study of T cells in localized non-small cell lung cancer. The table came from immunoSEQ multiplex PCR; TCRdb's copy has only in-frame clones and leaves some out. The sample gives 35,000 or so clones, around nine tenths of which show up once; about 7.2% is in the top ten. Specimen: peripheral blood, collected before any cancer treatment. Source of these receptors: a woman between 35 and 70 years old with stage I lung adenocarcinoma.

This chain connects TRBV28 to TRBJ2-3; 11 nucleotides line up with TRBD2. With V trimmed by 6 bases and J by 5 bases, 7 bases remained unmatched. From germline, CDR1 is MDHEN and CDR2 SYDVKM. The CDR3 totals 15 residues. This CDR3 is CASSPHSGGVDTQYF. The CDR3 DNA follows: TGTGCCAGCAGCCCCCATAGCGGGGGGGTAGATACGCAGTATTTT.

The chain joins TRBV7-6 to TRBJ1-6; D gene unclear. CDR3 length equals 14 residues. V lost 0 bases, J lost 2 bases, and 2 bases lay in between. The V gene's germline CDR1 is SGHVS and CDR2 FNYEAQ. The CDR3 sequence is CASSLAPYNSPLHF. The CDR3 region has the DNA TGTGCCAGCAGCTTAGCCCCCTATAATTCACCCCTCCACTTT.

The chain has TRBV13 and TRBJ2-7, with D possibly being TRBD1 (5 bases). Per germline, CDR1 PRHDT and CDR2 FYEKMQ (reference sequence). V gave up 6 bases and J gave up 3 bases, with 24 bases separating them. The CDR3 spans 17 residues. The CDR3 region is CASSTSIQDRQGYEQYF. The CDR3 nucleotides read TGTGCCAGCAGTACATCTATCCAGGACCGCCAGGGCTACGAGCAGTACTTC. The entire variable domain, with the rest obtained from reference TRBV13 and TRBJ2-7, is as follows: AAGVIQSPRHLIKEKRETATLKCYPIPRHDTVYWYQQGPGQDPQFLISFYEKMQSDKGSIPDRFSAQQFSDYHSELNMSSLELGDSALYFCASSTSIQDRQGYEQYFGPGTRLTVT.

The CDR3 reads CASSPLSGTGEKLFF. Here the CDR3 DNA reads TGTGCCAGCTCACCACTCTCCGGAACGGGTGAAAAACTGTTTTTT. The rearrangement uses TRBV18 and TRBJ1-4; D gene uncertain. The CDR3 is 15 residues long. The germline V and J ends were trimmed by 1 base and 7 bases, with 13 bases remaining between them. CDR1 is KGHSH and CDR2 is LQKENI in the germline V gene. Full variable domain (rest looked up from reference TRBV18 and TRBJ1-4): NAGVMQNPRHLVRRRGQEARLRCSPMKGHSHVYWYRQLPEEGLKFMVYLQKENIIDESGMPKERFSAEFPKEGPSILRIQQVVRGDSAAYFCASSPLSGTGEKLFFGSGTQLSVL.

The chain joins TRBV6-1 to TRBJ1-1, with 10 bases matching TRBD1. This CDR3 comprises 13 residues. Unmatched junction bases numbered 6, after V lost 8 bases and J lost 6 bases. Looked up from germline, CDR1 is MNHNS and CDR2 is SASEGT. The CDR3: CASRTGGYAEAFF. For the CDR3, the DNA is TGTGCCAGCCGGACAGGGGGGTACGCTGAAGCTTTCTTT.

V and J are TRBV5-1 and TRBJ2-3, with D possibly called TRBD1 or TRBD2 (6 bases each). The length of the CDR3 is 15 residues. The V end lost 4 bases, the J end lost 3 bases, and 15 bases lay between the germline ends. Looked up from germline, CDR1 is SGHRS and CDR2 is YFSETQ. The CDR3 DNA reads TGCGCCAGCAGCCGGGGGCTGGAGGGGACAGATACGCAGTATTTT. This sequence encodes CASSRGLEGTDTQYF. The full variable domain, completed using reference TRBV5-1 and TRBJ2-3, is KAGVTQTPRYLIKTRGQQVTLSCSPISGHRSVSWYQQTPGQGLQFLFEYFSETQRNKGNFPGRFSGRQFSNSRSEMNVSTLELGDSALYLCASSRGLEGTDTQYFGPGTRLTVL.

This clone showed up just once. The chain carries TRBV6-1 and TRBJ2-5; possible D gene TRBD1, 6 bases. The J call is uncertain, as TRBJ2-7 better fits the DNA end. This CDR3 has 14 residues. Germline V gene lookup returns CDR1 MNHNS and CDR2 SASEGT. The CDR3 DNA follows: TGTGCCAGCAATATTCGGCAGGGGAGATACGAGCAGTACTTC. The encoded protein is CASNIRQGRYEQYF.

For the CDR3, the DNA is TGTGCCAGCAGCCCAAGACAGGAGGCACCCCTCCACTTT. It codes for CASSPRQEAPLHF. This chain joins TRBV7-2 and TRBJ1-6, with D perhaps TRBD1 (6 bases). The CDR3 consists of 13 residues. V was cut by 5 bases and J by 11 bases, with 13 bases left in between. The V gene's germline CDR1 is SGHTA and CDR2 FQGNSA. Looking up the rest from reference TRBV7-2 and TRBJ1-6 gives the full variable domain: GAGVSQSPSNKVTEKGKDVELRCDPISGHTALYWYRQSLGQGLEFLIYFQGNSAPDKSGLPSDRFSAERTGGSVSTLTIQRTQQEDSAVYLCASSPRQEAPLHFGNGTRLTVT.

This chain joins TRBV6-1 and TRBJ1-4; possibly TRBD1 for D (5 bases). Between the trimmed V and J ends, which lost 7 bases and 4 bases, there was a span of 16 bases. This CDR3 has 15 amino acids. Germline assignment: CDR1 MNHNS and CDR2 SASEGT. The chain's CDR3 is CASTREGAGNEKLFF. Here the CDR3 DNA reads TGTGCCAGCACCCGAGAAGGGGCGGGTAATGAAAAACTGTTTTTT.

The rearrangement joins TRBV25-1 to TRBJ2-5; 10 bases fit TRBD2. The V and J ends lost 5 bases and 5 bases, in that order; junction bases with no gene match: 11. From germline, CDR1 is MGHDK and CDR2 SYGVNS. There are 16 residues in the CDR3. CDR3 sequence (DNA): TGTGCCAGCAGTCGACCGAGCGGGGGGGCCTCGGAGACCCAGTACTTC. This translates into CASSRPSGGASETQYF.

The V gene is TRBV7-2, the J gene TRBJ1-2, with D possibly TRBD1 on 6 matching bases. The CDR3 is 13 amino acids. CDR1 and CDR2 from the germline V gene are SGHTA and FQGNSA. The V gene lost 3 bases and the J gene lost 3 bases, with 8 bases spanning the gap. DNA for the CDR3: TGTGCCAGCAGCTTTGGACAGCACTATGGCTACACCTTC. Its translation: CASSFGQHYGYTF.

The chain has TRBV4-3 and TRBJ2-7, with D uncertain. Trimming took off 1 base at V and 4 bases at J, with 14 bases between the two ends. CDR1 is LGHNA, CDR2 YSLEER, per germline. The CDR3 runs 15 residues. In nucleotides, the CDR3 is TGCGCCAGCAGCCAAGGGAAAGTGGGTTTGTACGAGCAGTACTTC. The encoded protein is CASSQGKVGLYEQYF.

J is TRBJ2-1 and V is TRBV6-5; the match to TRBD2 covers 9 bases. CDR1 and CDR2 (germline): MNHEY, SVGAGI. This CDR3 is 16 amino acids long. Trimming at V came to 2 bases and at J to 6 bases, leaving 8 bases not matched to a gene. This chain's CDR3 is CASSYLGASGANEQFF. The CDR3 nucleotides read TGTGCCAGCAGTTACCTGGGGGCTAGCGGGGCCAATGAGCAGTTCTTC.

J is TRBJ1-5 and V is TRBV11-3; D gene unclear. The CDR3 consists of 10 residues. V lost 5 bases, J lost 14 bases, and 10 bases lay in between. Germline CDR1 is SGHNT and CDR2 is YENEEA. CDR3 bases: TGTGCCAGCAGCCTCCCATGGAAGCATTTT. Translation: CASSLPWKHF.

The DNA for the CDR3 is TGTGCCAGCAGTTACTCCCGACAACACACCGGGGAGCTGTTTTTT. Its translation: CASSYSRQHTGELFF. V and J are TRBV6-5 and TRBJ2-2; D remains ambiguous. The CDR3 consists of 15 residues. Trimming stripped 0 bases from V and 3 bases from J, with 8 bases between. CDR1 and CDR2 from the germline V gene are MNHEY and SVGAGI.

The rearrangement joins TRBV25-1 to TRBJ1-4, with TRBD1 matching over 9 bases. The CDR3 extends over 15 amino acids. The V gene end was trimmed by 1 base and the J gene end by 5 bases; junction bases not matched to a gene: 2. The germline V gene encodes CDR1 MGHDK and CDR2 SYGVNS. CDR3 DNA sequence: TGTGCCAGCAGTGAATCGGGACAGGGAAATGAAAAACTGTTTTTT. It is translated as CASSESGQGNEKLFF.

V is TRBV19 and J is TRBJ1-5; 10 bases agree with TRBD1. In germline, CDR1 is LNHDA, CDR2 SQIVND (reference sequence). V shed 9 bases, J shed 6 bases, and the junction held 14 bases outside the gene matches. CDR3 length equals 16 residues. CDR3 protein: CASENFRQGARQPQHF. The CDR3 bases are TGTGCCAGCGAAAACTTCAGACAGGGGGCCCGTCAGCCCCAGCATTTT.

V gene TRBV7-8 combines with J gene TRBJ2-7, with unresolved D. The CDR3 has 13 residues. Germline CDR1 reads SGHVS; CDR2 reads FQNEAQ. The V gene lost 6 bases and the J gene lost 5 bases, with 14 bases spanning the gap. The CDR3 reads CASSRPPQDEQYF. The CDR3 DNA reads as TGTGCCAGCAGTAGACCACCTCAGGACGAGCAGTACTTC.

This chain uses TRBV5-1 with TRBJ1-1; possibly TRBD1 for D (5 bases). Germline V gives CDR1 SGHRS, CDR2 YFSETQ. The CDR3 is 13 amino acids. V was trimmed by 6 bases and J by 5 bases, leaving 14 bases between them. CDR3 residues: CASKLRGGTEAFF. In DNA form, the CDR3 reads TGCGCCAGCAAGCTTCGGGGGGGAACTGAAGCTTTCTTT. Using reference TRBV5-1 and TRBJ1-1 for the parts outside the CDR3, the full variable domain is KAGVTQTPRYLIKTRGQQVTLSCSPISGHRSVSWYQQTPGQGLQFLFEYFSETQRNKGNFPGRFSGRQFSNSRSEMNVSTLELGDSALYLCASKLRGGTEAFFGQGTRLTVV.

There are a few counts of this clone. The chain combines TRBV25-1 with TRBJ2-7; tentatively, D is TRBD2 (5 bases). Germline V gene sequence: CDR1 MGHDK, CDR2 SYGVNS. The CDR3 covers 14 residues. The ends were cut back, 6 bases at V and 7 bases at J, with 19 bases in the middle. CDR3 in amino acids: CASSRTDLSGEQYF. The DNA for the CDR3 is TGTGCCAGCAGCCGGACGGACCTCTCGGGGGAGCAGTACTTC.

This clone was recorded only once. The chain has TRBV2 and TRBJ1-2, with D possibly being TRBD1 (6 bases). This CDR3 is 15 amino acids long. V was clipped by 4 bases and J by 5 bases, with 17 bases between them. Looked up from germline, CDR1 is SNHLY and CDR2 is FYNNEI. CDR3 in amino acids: CASSVGAGAGYGYTF. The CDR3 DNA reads TGTGCCAGCAGTGTTGGAGCGGGGGCAGGGTATGGCTACACCTTC.